The rows below give T cell receptor beta chains drawn from one sample of a study of chemoradiotherapy in HPV16-positive cancers. This table comes from immunoSEQ multiplex PCR, and its TCRdb copy is limited to in-frame clones, with some not included. The sample shows 4,000 to 6,000 clones, around 88% of them seen only once. Sample: tumor tissue, taken from a patient who underwent chemoradiotherapy. Receptor source: a human donor with HPV-associated anogenital cancer. CDR3s leave out the opening cysteine and the closing phenylalanine or tryptophan. A D gene is named only where the DNA matches it firmly. Expanded clones get a size class; other rows say once, few or many, or leave the size out.

-	TRBV9	-	TRBJ2-1	ASSPPPLGHYNEQF
-	TRBV6-5	TRBD1	TRBJ1-2	ASSRDRMLYGGYT
few	TRBV11-2	-	TRBJ2-7	ASSSRWDSYEQY
-	TRBV27	TRBD2	TRBJ2-3	ASVPSGGSDTQY
-	TRBV5-1	-	TRBJ1-2	ASSLEGGYGYT
-	TRBV4-3	TRBD2	TRBJ2-7	ASSQASGQGLAGGPTYEQY
few	TRBV18	-	TRBJ2-2	ASSPRDDSTGELF
-	TRBV2	-	TRBJ2-7	ASGRQAGYEQY
-	TRBV7-9	TRBD1	TRBJ2-7	ASSLVQGARNEQY
-	TRBV5-1	TRBD1	TRBJ1-1	ASSARTGETEAF
once	TRBV7-9	-	TRBJ2-2	ASSPRGLSPNTGELF
-	TRBV28	-	TRBJ1-5	ASSPRASYNQPQH
few	TRBV29-1	TRBD2	TRBJ2-3	SVEDSGGTDTQY
-	TRBV11-1	-	TRBJ1-1	ASTLYQGNTEAF
few	TRBV11-3	-	TRBJ2-3	ASSRLDRSDTQY
-	TRBV5-8	-	TRBJ1-1	ASSLNWGTEAF
-	TRBV7-2	-	TRBJ2-1	ASSLASGAYNEQF
-	TRBV4-3	TRBD1	TRBJ1-2	ASSPGQVRNYGYT
few	TRBV5-4	TRBD2	TRBJ2-7	ASSLEASGRGEQY
-	TRBV4-1	TRBD2	TRBJ2-5	ASSHLAGPRTQY
-	TRBV5-1	TRBD1	TRBJ1-1	ASSLRTGGNTEAF
-	TRBV10-3	TRBD1	TRBJ1-1	AISAGQGITEAF
once	TRBV14	-	TRBJ2-3	ASSHRGETAHTDTQY
-	TRBV7-9	-	TRBJ2-3	ASSFTDTQY
-	TRBV6-5	TRBD2	TRBJ2-1	ASSLGLAGVSEQF
-	TRBV19	-	TRBJ2-1	ASSNGRTQNNEQF
once	TRBV4-3	-	TRBJ1-5	ASSPGFMYSNQPQH
-	TRBV11-3	TRBD1	TRBJ1-4	ASSLGQGFNEKLF
-	TRBV29-1	TRBD1	TRBJ2-6	SAGARQGASGANVLT
-	TRBV28	-	TRBJ1-1	ASRLQGPDTEAF
-	TRBV7-2	-	TRBJ2-3	ASSPRDARGDTQY
-	TRBV9	-	TRBJ2-6	ASSSDRTSGANVLT
-	TRBV2	TRBD1	TRBJ2-2	ASRTGQGTGELF
once	TRBV7-8	TRBD1	TRBJ1-2	ASSSGQGGAYGYT
once	TRBV4-2	TRBD2	TRBJ2-1	ASSVRPGGDNEQL
-	TRBV5-8	-	TRBJ2-7	ASSFLDGVSYEQY
-	TRBV14	TRBD1	TRBJ2-2	ASSHGQGYTGELF
-	TRBV4-2	-	TRBJ2-2	ASSHTQGRDTGELF
-	TRBV19	TRBD2	TRBJ2-1	ASSIGTSGSYNEQF
-	TRBV27	-	TRBJ1-5	ASGAGVRKGDNQPQH
-	TRBV28	-	TRBJ2-6	ASSPVWGVGANVLT
-	TRBV7-2	-	TRBJ1-1	ASSARTENTEAF
-	TRBV5-1	TRBD1	TRBJ1-2	ASSLGQGYGGYT
-	TRBV6-1	-	TRBJ1-1	ASSESGRSNTEAF
-	TRBV18	-	TRBJ1-1	ASSPKLEKNTEAF
-	TRBV6-1	-	TRBJ2-3	ASRLTLLSTDTQY
few	TRBV15	-	TRBJ1-5	ATSTNGNSNQPQH
few	TRBV9	TRBD2	TRBJ2-3	ASSPRGGEADTQY
-	TRBV9	-	TRBJ1-2	ASSVDLGSYYGYT
-	TRBV5-4	TRBD1	TRBJ2-1	ATNLQGKQF
-	TRBV12-5	TRBD1	TRBJ2-1	ASGPTRTGSGEQF
-	TRBV6-1	TRBD1	TRBJ1-3	ASRDRARNGNTIY